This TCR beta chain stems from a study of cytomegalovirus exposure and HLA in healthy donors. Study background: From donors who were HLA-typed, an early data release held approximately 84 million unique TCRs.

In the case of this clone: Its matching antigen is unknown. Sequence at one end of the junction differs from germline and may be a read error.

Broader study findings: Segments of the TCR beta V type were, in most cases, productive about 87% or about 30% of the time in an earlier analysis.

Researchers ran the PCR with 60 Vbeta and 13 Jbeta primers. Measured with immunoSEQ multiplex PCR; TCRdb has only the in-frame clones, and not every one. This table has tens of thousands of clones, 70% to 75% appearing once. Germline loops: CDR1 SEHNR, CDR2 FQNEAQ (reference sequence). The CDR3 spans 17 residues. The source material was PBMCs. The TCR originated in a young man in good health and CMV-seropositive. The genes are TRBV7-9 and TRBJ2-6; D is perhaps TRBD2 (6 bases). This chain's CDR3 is CSSSLLAQWSGANVLTF. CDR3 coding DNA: TGTTCCAGCAGCTTACTAGCCCAGTGGTCTGGGGCCAACGTCCTGACTTTC.